This T cell receptor beta chain was obtained from a study of human T cells and chemical hapten exposure. Study summary: Patch tests containing 0.01% DPC, applied to the upper back, were read at 6 days.

Specified time point: patch test 2, 6 weeks after DPC sensitization. Treatment here: therapeutic diphenylcyclopropenone sensitization with weekly scalp DPC. Blood sampling preceded each patch test application. MiXCR, applied by TCRdb to the RACE reads, yields one record per CDR3 protein. The sample contains approximately 95,000 distinct CDR3 sequences, about 10% of which appear only once. As for this clonotype: As yet, its antigen is unknown.

Study-wide results and limits: Versus controls, significantly more large CDR3 similarity clusters arose from expanded TCRs. DPC sensitization left the count of TCRs above 1 in 1000 unchanged.

V was cut by 5 bases and J by 2 bases, with 12 bases left in between. The CDR3 has 13 amino acids. CDR1 and CDR2 from the germline V gene are SQVTM and ANQGSEA. Sequences were derived from whole blood, sampled in connection with sensitization to the hapten diphenylcyclopropenone (DPC). The chain carries TRBV29-1 and TRBJ1-2; D is ambiguous. This TCR derives from a woman in her thirties or forties with alopecia areata. Some clones in this sample may be carry-over from other donors' samples. CDR3 sequence reads: CSVPARTNYGYTF. The CDR3 bases are TGCAGCGTTCCCGCCAGGACCAACTATGGCTACACCTTC.